This is a list of T cell receptor beta chains from one sample in a study of long-term antiretroviral therapy in people with HIV. Here immunoSEQ multiplex PCR was the method, and the copy in TCRdb shows in-frame clones only, minus some. The sample has about 18,000 clones, around 80% seen once. Source: unsorted PBMCs, taken at the start of antiretroviral therapy, before treatment. The origin of the receptors is a woman between 35 and 50 years old with HIV. CDR3s include the opening cysteine and the closing phenylalanine or tryptophan. The D gene is left open where the match is weak. Size tells how often a clone was seen (once, few, many) or the class of an expanded clone, and some rows leave it out.

DNA | CDR3 | D | V | size | J
TGTGCCAGCAGCTTGGGGGACTTCGCCTACGAGCAGTACTTC | CASSLGDFAYEQYF | . | TRBV5-6 | once | TRBJ2-7
TGTGCCAGCAGCGTAGGAACGGTTAATCAGCCCCAGCATTTT | CASSVGTVNQPQHF | . | TRBV9 | . | TRBJ1-5
TGTGCCAGCAGTTCCGGGCCCTTGAGGACCCAGTACTTC | CASSSGPLRTQYF | . | TRBV27 | . | TRBJ2-5
TGTGCCAGCTCAAGGGGAAATGAAAAACTGTTTTTT | CASSRGNEKLFF | . | TRBV18 | . | TRBJ1-4
TGTGCCAGCAGCTTAGCCGGGACCTTAGCCAAAAACATTCAGTACTTC | CASSLAGTLAKNIQYF | . | TRBV7-2 | . | TRBJ2-4
TGTGCCACCAGGGGAGCGACAGGGGCTACCCCTATTTATGGCTACACCTTC | CATRGATGATPIYGYTF | TRBD1 | TRBV15 | once | TRBJ1-2
TGTGCCAGCAGCCCGCCGGGGGGCTACGAGCAGTACTTC | CASSPPGGYEQYF | TRBD2 | TRBV9 | . | TRBJ2-7
TGTGCCAGTAATCCGACGGGACCCTCCTACGAGCAGTACTTC | CASNPTGPSYEQYF | . | TRBV19 | . | TRBJ2-7
TGTGCCAGCACGACAGGGCGAGATTTAAACATTCAGTACTTC | CASTTGRDLNIQYF | TRBD1 | TRBV28 | . | TRBJ2-4
TGTGCCAGCAGCCAAGGGGCCGAACAGGGGAGGTCGACTAATGAAAAACTGTTTTTT | CASSQGAEQGRSTNEKLFF | TRBD1 | TRBV14 | . | TRBJ1-4
TGTGCCAGCAGCCAGAGTCCCAGAACCGAGCAGTACTTC | CASSQSPRTEQYF | . | TRBV14 | once | TRBJ2-7
TGTGCCAGCGGCAGAGGGGGGGGACAGGGGGTCGATACGCAGTATTTT | CASGRGGGQGVDTQYF | TRBD1 | TRBV9 | . | TRBJ2-3
TGTGCCAGCAGTGCTCCCGGACAGGGTGATCACTATAATTCACCCCTCCACTTT | CASSAPGQGDHYNSPLHF | TRBD1 | TRBV28 | . | TRBJ1-6
TGCGCCAGCAGCCAACTAGGACTCGCCCAAGAGACCCAGTACTTC | CASSQLGLAQETQYF | . | TRBV4-1 | . | TRBJ2-5
TGCGCCAGCAGCTTGGAAGCTATGAACACTGAAGCTTTCTTT | CASSLEAMNTEAFF | . | TRBV5-1 | . | TRBJ1-1
TGCGCCAGCAGCCAAGTACAGGGAGGTGAAAAACTGTTTTTT | CASSQVQGGEKLFF | . | TRBV4-3 | . | TRBJ1-4
TGTGCCAGCAGCACCATGCCAGGGGCGCAGGGATTCTTC | CASSTMPGAQGFF | . | TRBV7-9 | . | TRBJ2-1
TGTGCCAGCAGCTTGTCTAGCGGGGAGGCCTACGAGCAGTACTTC | CASSLSSGEAYEQYF | TRBD2 | TRBV7-2 | . | TRBJ2-7
TGTGCCAGCAGCCGGGACAGGGGACTTGAAGCTTTCTTT | CASSRDRGLEAFF | TRBD1 | TRBV7-2 | . | TRBJ1-1
TGTGCCAGCAGCGAAGGACAGGGAGGAGATACGCAGTATTTT | CASSEGQGGDTQYF | TRBD1 | TRBV9 | . | TRBJ2-3
TGCAGCGTGAGACAGGTTAACACTGAAGCTTTCTTT | CSVRQVNTEAFF | . | TRBV29-1 | . | TRBJ1-1
TGTGCCAGCAGCTTCTGGACAGGCCAAGAGACCCAGTACTTC | CASSFWTGQETQYF | TRBD1 | TRBV7-2 | . | TRBJ2-5
TGTGCCAGCACGTGGCAGACTGGTTCCTACGAGCAGTACTTC | CASTWQTGSYEQYF | . | TRBV2 | . | TRBJ2-7
TGCGCCAGCACCCCTGACAAGAGCGTGGCAACTAATGAAAAACTGTTTTTT | CASTPDKSVATNEKLFF | . | TRBV4-1 | few | TRBJ1-4
TGTGCCAGCAACCTTAGCGGGGGGCCCTCCTACGAGCAGTACTTC | CASNLSGGPSYEQYF | TRBD2 | TRBV2 | . | TRBJ2-7
TGTGCCAGCTCACCAGGTTTTACAGGGGGCCTTGGCGAGCAGTACTTC | CASSPGFTGGLGEQYF | TRBD1 | TRBV18 | . | TRBJ2-7
TGCGCCAGCAGCGGGCCTCCCCAGGGACCTAATGAAAAACTGTTTTTT | CASSGPPQGPNEKLFF | . | TRBV5-1 | . | TRBJ1-4
TGTGCCAGCACCGAATCCCATGAGCAGTTCTTC | CASTESHEQFF | . | TRBV2 | . | TRBJ2-1
TGTGCCAGCTCACCATCCCGACTAGCGGGGGGCACAGATACGCAGTATTTT | CASSPSRLAGGTDTQYF | TRBD2 | TRBV18 | . | TRBJ2-3
TGTGCCAGCAGCCTCGACCCCAGACCGAACACTGAAGCTTTCTTT | CASSLDPRPNTEAFF | . | TRBV7-2 | . | TRBJ1-1
TGTGCCAGTAGCGCCCAAAAACACTATGGCTACACCTTC | CASSAQKHYGYTF | . | TRBV19 | few | TRBJ1-2
TGTGCCAGCAGCTTAACAGGGGGAGGATACGAGCAGTACTTC | CASSLTGGGYEQYF | TRBD1 | TRBV11-1 | large | TRBJ2-7
TGTGCCATCAGTGAGACGGGGATGCAGTTCTTC | CAISETGMQFF | . | TRBV10-3 | . | TRBJ2-1
TGTGCCAGCAGCTTCTCGGGCGGGGGGGCATCACGAGATACGCAGTATTTT | CASSFSGGGASRDTQYF | TRBD2 | TRBV7-9 | medium-sized | TRBJ2-3
TGTGCCAGCAGCTTAGAAGGGAATTCACCCCTCCACTTT | CASSLEGNSPLHF | . | TRBV13 | . | TRBJ1-6
TGTGCCAGTAGTTTGGACAGGGAGTCACCCCTCCACTTT | CASSLDRESPLHF | TRBD1 | TRBV19 | . | TRBJ1-6
TGTGCCATCAGTGACAGGGCCGAAGCTTTCTTT | CAISDRAEAFF | . | TRBV10-3 | . | TRBJ1-1
TGTGCCAGTACCAGGGTCTCCTCTATGGGCTACACCTTC | CASTRVSSMGYTF | . | TRBV19 | . | TRBJ1-2
TGTGCCAGCAGCTCAAGTGATTTCAGCAATCAGCCCCAGCATTTT | CASSSSDFSNQPQHF | . | TRBV27 | few | TRBJ1-5
TGTGCCAGCAGTGAATGGCAGGGACAGCTGTTTTTT | CASSEWQGQLFF | . | TRBV25-1 | . | TRBJ2-2
TGTGCCAGCAGCTTAGACGGCGGGGGGACTTACAATGAGCAGTTCTTC | CASSLDGGGTYNEQFF | TRBD2 | TRBV7-2 | once | TRBJ2-1
TGTGCCAGCAGCGAGGACGGCTCTGGGGCCAACGTCCTGACTTTC | CASSEDGSGANVLTF | . | TRBV5-4 | . | TRBJ2-6
TGTGCCAGCAGCTTAGGCATGAACACTGAAGCTTTCTTT | CASSLGMNTEAFF | . | TRBV11-3 | . | TRBJ1-1
TGTGCCAGCAGCTTAGGGGGCTATGGCTACACCTTC | CASSLGGYGYTF | . | TRBV7-6 | . | TRBJ1-2
TGTGCCAGTAGGACATCGCCAGTGCAGTACTTC | CASRTSPVQYF | . | TRBV19 | . | TRBJ2-7
TGTGCCAGCAGTGAAGGAGGGCGACGCGAGCAGTACTTC | CASSEGGRREQYF | . | TRBV25-1 | . | TRBJ2-7
TGTGCCAGCAGCCTCCCACTACGGACAGGCAACTACGAGCAGTACTTC | CASSLPLRTGNYEQYF | TRBD1 | TRBV14 | few | TRBJ2-7
TGTGCCATCAGTGAAGCAGGATACGAGCAGTACTTC | CAISEAGYEQYF | . | TRBV10-3 | few | TRBJ2-7
TGTGCCAGTAAACAGGGGTTAGGTGAAAAACTGTTTTTT | CASKQGLGEKLFF | TRBD1 | TRBV19 | . | TRBJ1-4
TGTGCCAGCAGTCCAAAGAACACCATTCGGAACGATGGCTACACCTTC | CASSPKNTIRNDGYTF | . | TRBV7-9 | large | TRBJ1-2
TGTGCCAGCAGCTCCCCATTGGGTCTTGGAAGGCGCGAGCAGTACTTC | CASSSPLGLGRREQYF | . | TRBV11-2 | . | TRBJ2-7
TGTGCCAGCAGCCCGATGACAGGGGCCTCCTACAATGAGCAGTTCTTC | CASSPMTGASYNEQFF | TRBD1 | TRBV11-2 | . | TRBJ2-1
TGTGCCAGCAGCTTAAAGAGGCTCAACGTCAATGAGCAGTTCTTC | CASSLKRLNVNEQFF | . | TRBV7-9 | . | TRBJ2-1